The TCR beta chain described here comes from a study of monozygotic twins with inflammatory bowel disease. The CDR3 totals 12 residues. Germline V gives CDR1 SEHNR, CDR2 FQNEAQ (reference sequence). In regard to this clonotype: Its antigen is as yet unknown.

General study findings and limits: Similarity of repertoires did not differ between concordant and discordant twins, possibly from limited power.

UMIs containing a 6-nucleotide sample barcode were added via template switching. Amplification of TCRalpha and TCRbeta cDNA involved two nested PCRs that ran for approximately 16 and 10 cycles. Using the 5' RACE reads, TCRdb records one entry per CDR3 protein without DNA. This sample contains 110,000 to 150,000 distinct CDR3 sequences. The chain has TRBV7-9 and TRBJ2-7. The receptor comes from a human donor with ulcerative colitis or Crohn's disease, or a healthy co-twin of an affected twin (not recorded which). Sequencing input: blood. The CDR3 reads CASSLTSYEQYF.